The 16 T cell receptor beta chains reported below all come from one sample, sequenced in a study of regulatory T cells in long-lasting Graves disease. Time point given: newly diagnosed GD, antithyroid drugs for less than 3 months. The TCR library used RNA extracted from PBMCs. Arm-PCR of CDR3 regions and iRepertoire HTBI primers were used to build TCR beta libraries. TCRdb independently ran MiXCR on the multiplex PCR reads; one entry per CDR3 protein. In the table there are 350,000 to 450,000 distinct CDR3 sequences, 12% of which are singletons. The sample was also reused in another study, on T cells in Graves' hyperthyroidism and ophthalmopathy.

The source material was peripheral blood mononuclear cells (PBMCs), sampled at new diagnosis, from a patient treated with antithyroid drugs. The source is a woman aged 18-29 years with Graves disease.

Remarks on this clonotype: A much larger clone sits a single nucleotide away, making a read error possible. This sequence joins TRBV7-2 and TRBJ1-2; D is unclear. The CDR3 totals 14 residues. CDR1 is SGHTA and CDR2 is FQGNSA in the germline V gene. Trimming left V 1 base short and J 3 bases short, with 9 bases between. CDR3: CASSLGPADYGYTF. The DNA for the CDR3 is TGTGCCAGCAGCTTAGGTCCAGCAGACTATGGCTACACCTTC.

The chain carries TRBV2 and TRBJ1-2; the match to TRBD1 covers 7 bases. The ends lost 7 bases at V and 5 bases at J; junction bases unmatched: 7. This CDR3 has 13 amino acids. Germline V gene sequence: CDR1 SNHLY, CDR2 FYNNEI. CDR3 sequence reads: CASNERQGYGYTF. The CDR3 DNA is TGTGCCAGCAACGAGAGACAGGGTTATGGCTACACCTTC.

There are a few counts of this clonotype. This rearrangement joins TRBV20-1 to TRBJ1-1; no reliable D call. V was pared by 4 bases and J by 7 bases, with 13 bases between. This CDR3 spans 12 amino acids. CDR1 DFQATT and CDR2 SNEGSKA come from the germline V gene (reference sequence). The CDR3 DNA reads TGCAGTGCTAACCGGGAAACACATGAAGCTTTCTTT. It translates to CSANRETHEAFF.

Ten or more counts support this clonotype. This rearrangement joins TRBV9 to TRBJ2-3; D is uncertain. Trimming cost V 3 bases and J 8 bases, with 10 bases left between them. The CDR3 has 12 amino acids. Germline loops: CDR1 SGDLS, CDR2 YYNGEE. The CDR3 DNA sequence: TGTGCCAGCAGCGCCGACCTGGGTACGCAGTATTTT. Its protein product is CASSADLGTQYF.

In this sample, this clonotype turned up a few times. The chain carries TRBV20-1 and TRBJ1-3; TRBD1 is a possible D gene (5 bases). V lost 0 bases and J 3 bases, leaving 15 bases between the germline ends. This CDR3 has 16 amino acids. Germline V lookup: CDR1 DFQATT, CDR2 SNEGSKA (reference sequence). This CDR3 reads CSAREIVGGGGNTIYF. The CDR3 coding sequence is TGCAGTGCTAGAGAGATAGTGGGGGGTGGTGGAAACACCATATATTTT.

The table lists this clonotype with many counts. This chain uses TRBV11-2 with TRBJ2-2, with TRBD2 matching 9 bases. V was pared by 4 bases and J by 5 bases, with 5 bases of the junction left unmatched. The CDR3 is made up of 15 amino acids. CDR1 is SGHAT and CDR2 is FQNNGV in the germline V gene. CDR3 protein: CASSYSGSGTGELFF. The CDR3 region has the DNA TGTGCCAGCAGCTATAGCGGGAGCGGAACCGGGGAGCTGTTTTTT. Supplemented by reference TRBV11-2 and TRBJ2-2, the full variable domain reads EAGVAQSPRYKIIEKRQSVAFWCNPISGHATLYWYQQILGQGPKLLIQFQNNGVVDDSQLPKDRFSAERLKGVDSTLKIQPAKLEDSAVYLCASSYSGSGTGELFFGEGSRLTVL.

This clonotype appeared many times. The chain carries TRBV11-3 and TRBJ2-2; D not certain. The germline V and J ends were trimmed by 5 bases and 4 bases, with 17 bases remaining between them. Germline V gene lookup returns CDR1 SGHNT and CDR2 YENEEA. This CDR3 has 16 residues. The CDR3 loop reads CASSKEHGVRTGELFF. DNA of the CDR3: TGTGCCAGCAGCAAAGAGCATGGGGTTCGCACCGGGGAGCTGTTTTTT. The full variable domain, in which reference TRBV11-3 and TRBJ2-2 provide the parts outside the CDR3, is EAGVVQSPRYKIIEKKQPVAFWCNPISGHNTLYWYLQNLGQGPELLIRYENEEAVDDSQLPKDRFSAERLKGVDSTLKIQPAELGDSAVYLCASSKEHGVRTGELFFGEGSRLTVL.

The chain uses TRBV29-1 and TRBJ1-4; D unclear. Germline assignment: CDR1 SQVTM and CDR2 ANQGSEA. The V and J ends lost 7 bases and 5 bases respectively, with 8 bases between them. The length of the CDR3 is 11 residues. The CDR3 bases are TGCAGCGGACACCTAAATGAAAAACTGTTTTTT. Its translation: CSGHLNEKLFF.

This clonotype was counted many times. The chain employs TRBV7-8 and TRBJ1-3; tentatively, D is TRBD1 (5 bases). The CDR3 length is 17 residues. With 4 bases removed from V and 0 bases from J, the gap between germline ends came to 16 bases. Germline V lookup: CDR1 SGHVS, CDR2 FQNEAQ. In DNA form, the CDR3 reads TGTGCCAGCAGCTCCCCGCACACAGGCTACTCTGGAAACACCATATATTTT. Translating it yields CASSSPHTGYSGNTIYF.

This clonotype was detected many times. V gene TRBV5-5 combines with J gene TRBJ2-1; 8 bases map to TRBD2. Germline V lookup: CDR1 SGHKS, CDR2 YYEKEE (reference sequence). CDR3 size: 16 residues. The ends lost 3 bases at V and 1 base at J; junction bases unmatched: 6. CDR3 amino acids: CASSYRLALSYNEQFF. The DNA for the CDR3 is TGTGCCAGCAGCTACCGACTAGCGCTTTCCTACAATGAGCAGTTCTTC.

This clonotype was observed many times. The CDR3, as DNA: TGTGCCAGCAGCCCCAGACAGGGGTCGATTTACGAGCAGTACTTC. Translated, it gives CASSPRQGSIYEQYF. This chain links TRBV28 with TRBJ2-7; 8 bases match TRBD1. Germline V lookup: CDR1 MDHEN, CDR2 SYDVKM. V lost 6 bases, J lost 4 bases, and 11 bases stayed unmatched. The CDR3 is made up of 15 amino acids.

This clonotype occurred a few times. The genes are TRBV19 and TRBJ2-1, with 10 bases that match TRBD2. The CDR3 runs 15 residues. Per germline, CDR1 LNHDA and CDR2 SQIVND (reference sequence). The CDR3 DNA follows: TGTGCTACAGTAAGCGAGCGGGGGGGCCTCAATGAGCAGTTCTTC. This gives the protein CATVSERGGLNEQFF.

This clonotype was picked up a small number of times. The chain couples TRBV28 to TRBJ1-6, with D possibly being TRBD1 (6 bases). The CDR3 sequence is 14 residues long. Trimming removed 4 bases from V and 8 bases from J, with 12 bases in between. In germline, CDR1 is MDHEN, CDR2 SYDVKM. The CDR3 loop reads CASSSLDSYSPLHF. DNA of the CDR3: TGTGCCAGCAGTTCTCTGGACAGTTATTCACCCCTCCACTTT.

Remarks on this clonotype: A much larger clonotype is one base distant, so this may be a read error. The chain has TRBV2 and TRBJ1-6; tentative D call: TRBD1 (5 bases). In germline, CDR1 is SNHLY, CDR2 FYNNEI. The CDR3 runs 15 residues. Between the trimmed V and J ends, which lost 7 bases and 11 bases, there was a span of 21 bases. CDR3: CASNSPGTENPPLHF. In nucleotides, the CDR3 is TGTGCCAGCAACTCGCCCGGGACTGAGAATCCACCCCTCCACTTT.

This clonotype was seen more than once but under ten times. Relative to the germline gene, one junction end is altered; a read error may explain this. V is TRBV20-1 and J is TRBJ2-3, with 9 bases lining up with TRBD2. CDR3 length equals 13 residues. Germline CDR1 is DFQATT and CDR2 is SNEGSKA (reference sequence). The DNA for the CDR3 is TGCAGTGCCAGAGCGGGAGGTTCAGATACGCAGTATTTT. Protein: CSARAGGSDTQYF.

This clonotype was seen many times. The J gene is TRBJ2-3, the V gene TRBV14, with 7 bases identical to TRBD2. Trimming took 1 base from V and 2 from J; bases not matched to a gene: 9. The CDR3 sequence is 17 residues long. Germline V gene data show CDR1 as SGHDN and CDR2 as FVKESK. CDR3 nucleotides: TGTGCCAGCAGCCAAGTCGGTAGCGGGTTGGACACAGATACGCAGTATTTT. The encoded protein is CASSQVGSGLDTDTQYF.